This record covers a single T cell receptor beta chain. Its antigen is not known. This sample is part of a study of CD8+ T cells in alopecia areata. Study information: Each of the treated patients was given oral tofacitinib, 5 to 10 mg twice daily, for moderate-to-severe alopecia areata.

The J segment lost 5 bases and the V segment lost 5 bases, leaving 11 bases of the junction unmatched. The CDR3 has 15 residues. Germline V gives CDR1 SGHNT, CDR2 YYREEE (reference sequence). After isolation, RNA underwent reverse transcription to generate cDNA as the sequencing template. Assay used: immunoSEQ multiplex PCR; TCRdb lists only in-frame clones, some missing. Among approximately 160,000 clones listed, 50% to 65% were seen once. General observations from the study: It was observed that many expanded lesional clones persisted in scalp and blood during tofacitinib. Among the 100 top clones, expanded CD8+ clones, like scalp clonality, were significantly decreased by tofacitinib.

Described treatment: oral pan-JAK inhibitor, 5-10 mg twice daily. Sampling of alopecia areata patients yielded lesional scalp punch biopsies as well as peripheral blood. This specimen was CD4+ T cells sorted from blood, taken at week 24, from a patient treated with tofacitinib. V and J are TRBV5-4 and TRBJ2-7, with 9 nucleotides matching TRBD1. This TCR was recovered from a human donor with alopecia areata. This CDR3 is CASRGGTGITDEQYF. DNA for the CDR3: TGTGCCAGCAGAGGCGGGACAGGGATAACGGACGAGCAGTACTTC. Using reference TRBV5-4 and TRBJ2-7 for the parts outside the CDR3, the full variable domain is ETGVTQSPTHLIKTRGQQVTLRCSSQSGHNTVSWYQQALGQGPQFIFQYYREEENGRGNFPPRFSGLQFPNYSSELNVNALELDDSALYLCASRGGTGITDEQYFGPGTRLTVT.